This TCR beta chain emerged from a study of monozygotic twins with cystic fibrosis. Sequencing was performed with immunoSEQ multiplex PCR; in TCRdb, only in-frame clones are kept and a portion is missing. The repertoire has over 15,000 clones, around 96% of them found once; the top ten carry less than 0.8%. V lost 5 bases to trimming and J lost 5 bases; unmatched junction nucleotides: 7. CDR1 and CDR2 from the germline V gene are SGHAT and FQNNGV. The CDR3 loop spans 14 amino acids. The origin of this receptor is a girl aged 2-10 years with cystic fibrosis. This chain uses TRBV11-2 with TRBJ2-7, with 9 bases fitting TRBD1. The sequenced sample was blood. The CDR3 here is CASSARDRAHEQYF. Written as DNA, the CDR3 is TGTGCCAGCAGCGCCCGGGACAGGGCCCACGAGCAGTACTTC.